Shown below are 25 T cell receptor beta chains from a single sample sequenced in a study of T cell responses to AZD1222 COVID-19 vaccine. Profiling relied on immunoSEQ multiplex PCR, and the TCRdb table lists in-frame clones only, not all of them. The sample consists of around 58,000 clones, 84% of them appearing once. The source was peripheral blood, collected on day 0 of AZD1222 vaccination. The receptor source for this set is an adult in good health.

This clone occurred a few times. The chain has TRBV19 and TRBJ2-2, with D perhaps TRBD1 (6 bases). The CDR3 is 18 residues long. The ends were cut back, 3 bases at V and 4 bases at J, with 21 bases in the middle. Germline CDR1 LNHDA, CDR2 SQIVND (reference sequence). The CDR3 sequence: CASSMSQGNLYSTGELFF. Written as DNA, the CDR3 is TGTGCCAGTAGTATGAGTCAGGGGAACCTATACTCCACCGGGGAGCTGTTTTTT.

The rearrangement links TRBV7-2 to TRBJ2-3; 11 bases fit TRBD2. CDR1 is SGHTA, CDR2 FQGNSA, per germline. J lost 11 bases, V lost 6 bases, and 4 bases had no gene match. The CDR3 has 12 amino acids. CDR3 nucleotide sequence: TGTGCCAGCAGTAGACTAGCGGGAAGGCAGTATTTT. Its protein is CASSRLAGRQYF.

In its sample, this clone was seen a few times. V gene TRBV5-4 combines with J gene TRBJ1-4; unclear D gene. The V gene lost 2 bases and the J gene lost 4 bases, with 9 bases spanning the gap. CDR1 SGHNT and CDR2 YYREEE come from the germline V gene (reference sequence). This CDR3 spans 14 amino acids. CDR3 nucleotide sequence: TGTGCCAGCAGCTTATCCCGGGGTAATGAAAAACTGTTTTTT. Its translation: CASSLSRGNEKLFF.

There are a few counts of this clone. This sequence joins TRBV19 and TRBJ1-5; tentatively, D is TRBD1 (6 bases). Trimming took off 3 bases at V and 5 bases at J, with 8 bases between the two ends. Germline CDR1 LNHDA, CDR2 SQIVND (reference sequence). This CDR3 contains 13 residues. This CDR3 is CASSIRGDQPQHF. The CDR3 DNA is TGTGCCAGTAGTATCAGGGGCGATCAGCCCCAGCATTTT.

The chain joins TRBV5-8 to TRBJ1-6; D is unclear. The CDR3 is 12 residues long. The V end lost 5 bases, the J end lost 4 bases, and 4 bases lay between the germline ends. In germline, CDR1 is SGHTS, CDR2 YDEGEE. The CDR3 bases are TGTGCCAGCAGTTTATATAATTCACCCCTCCACTTT. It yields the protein CASSLYNSPLHF.

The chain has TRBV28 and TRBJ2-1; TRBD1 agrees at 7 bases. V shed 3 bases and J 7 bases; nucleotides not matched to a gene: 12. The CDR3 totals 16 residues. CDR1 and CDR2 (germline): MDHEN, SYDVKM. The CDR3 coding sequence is TGTGCCAGCAGTTTCTGGAGACAGGGCGGTAAAAATGAGCAGTTCTTC. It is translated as CASSFWRQGGKNEQFF.

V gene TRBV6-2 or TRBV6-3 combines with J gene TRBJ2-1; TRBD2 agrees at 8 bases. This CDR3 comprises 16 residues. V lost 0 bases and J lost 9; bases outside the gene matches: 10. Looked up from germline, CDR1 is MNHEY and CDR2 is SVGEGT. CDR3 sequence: CASSYSRTGGHVEQFF. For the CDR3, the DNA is TGTGCCAGCAGTTACTCGAGGACGGGGGGGCATGTTGAGCAGTTCTTC.

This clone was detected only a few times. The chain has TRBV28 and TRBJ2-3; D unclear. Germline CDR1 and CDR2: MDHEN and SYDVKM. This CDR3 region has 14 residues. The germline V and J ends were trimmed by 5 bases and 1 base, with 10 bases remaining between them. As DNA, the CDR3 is TGTGCCAGCAGTATGAGAGGAGGCACAGATACGCAGTATTTT. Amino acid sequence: CASSMRGGTDTQYF. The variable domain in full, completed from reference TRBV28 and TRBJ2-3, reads DVKVTQSSRYLVKRTGEKVFLECVQDMDHENMFWYRQDPGLGLRLIYFSYDVKMKEKGDIPEGYSVSREKKERFSLILESASTNQTSMYLCASSMRGGTDTQYFGPGTRLTVL.

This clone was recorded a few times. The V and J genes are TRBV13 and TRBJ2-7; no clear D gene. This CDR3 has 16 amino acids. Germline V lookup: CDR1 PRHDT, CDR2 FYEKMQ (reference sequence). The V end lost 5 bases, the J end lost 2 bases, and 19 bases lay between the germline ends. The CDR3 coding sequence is TGTGCCAGCAGCCTATCAGTCCGTACATCTGCCTACGAGCAGTACTTC. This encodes CASSLSVRTSAYEQYF.

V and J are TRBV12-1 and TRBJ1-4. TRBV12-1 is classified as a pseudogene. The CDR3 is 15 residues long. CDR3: CASRVRAATNEKLFF. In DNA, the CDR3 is TGTGCCAGCAGAGTCAGAGCAGCAACTAATGAAAAACTGTTTTTT.

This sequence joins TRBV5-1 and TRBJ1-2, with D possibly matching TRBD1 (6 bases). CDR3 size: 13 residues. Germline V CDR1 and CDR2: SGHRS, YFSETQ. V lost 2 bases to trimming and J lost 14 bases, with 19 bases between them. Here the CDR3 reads CASSLSGQPRGTF. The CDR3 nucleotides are TGCGCCAGCAGCTTAAGCGGACAGCCACGAGGGACCTTC.

The DNA of the CDR3 is TGTGCCAGTAGTACGGGACAGGGGGCCGCTAATGAAAAACTGTTTTTT. Translated: CASSTGQGAANEKLFF. This chain connects TRBV19 to TRBJ1-4, with 12 bases lining up with TRBD1. CDR3 size: 16 residues. Trimming removed 4 bases from V and 3 bases from J; junction bases left unmatched: 3. The germline V gene encodes CDR1 LNHDA and CDR2 SQIVND (reference sequence).

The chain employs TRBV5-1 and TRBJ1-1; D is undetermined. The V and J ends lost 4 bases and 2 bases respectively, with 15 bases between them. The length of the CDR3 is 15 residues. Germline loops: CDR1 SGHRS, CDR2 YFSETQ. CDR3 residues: CASSPGRIINTEAFF. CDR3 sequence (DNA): TGCGCCAGCAGCCCCGGACGGATTATTAACACTGAAGCTTTCTTT.

The CDR3 sequence: CASSPGQGNYGYTF. DNA for the CDR3: TGTGCCAGCAGCCCGGGACAGGGGAACTATGGCTACACCTTC. The gene calls are TRBV5-5 and TRBJ1-2; 10 positions match TRBD1. The J segment lost 2 bases and the V segment lost 4 bases, leaving 2 bases of the junction unmatched. Germline V CDR1 and CDR2: SGHKS, YYEKEE (reference sequence). This CDR3 region has 14 residues. The variable domain in full, with the rest retrieved from reference TRBV5-5 and TRBJ1-2, is DAGVTQSPTHLIKTRGQQVTLRCSPISGHKSVSWYQQVLGQGPQFIFQYYEKEERGRGNFPDRFSARQFPNYSSELNVNALLLGDSALYLCASSPGQGNYGYTFGSGTRLTVV.

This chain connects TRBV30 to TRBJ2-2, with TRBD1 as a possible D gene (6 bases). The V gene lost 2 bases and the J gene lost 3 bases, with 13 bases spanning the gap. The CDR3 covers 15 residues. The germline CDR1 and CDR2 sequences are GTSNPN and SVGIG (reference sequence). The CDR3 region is CAWSLGAQDTGELFF. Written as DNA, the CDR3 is TGTGCCTGGAGTTTGGGGGCGCAGGACACCGGGGAGCTGTTTTTT.

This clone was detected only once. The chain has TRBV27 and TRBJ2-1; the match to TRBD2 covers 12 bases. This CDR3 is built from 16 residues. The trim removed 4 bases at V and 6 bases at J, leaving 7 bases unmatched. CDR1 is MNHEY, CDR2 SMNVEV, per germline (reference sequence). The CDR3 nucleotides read TGTGCCAGCAGTTCAGGACTAGCGGGAAGGACCAATGAGCAGTTCTTC. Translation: CASSSGLAGRTNEQFF.

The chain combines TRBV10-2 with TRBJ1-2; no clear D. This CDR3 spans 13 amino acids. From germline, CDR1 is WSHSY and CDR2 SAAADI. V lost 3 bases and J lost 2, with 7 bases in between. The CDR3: CASSDGVNYGYTF. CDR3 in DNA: TGCGCCAGCAGTGACGGGGTGAACTATGGCTACACCTTC.

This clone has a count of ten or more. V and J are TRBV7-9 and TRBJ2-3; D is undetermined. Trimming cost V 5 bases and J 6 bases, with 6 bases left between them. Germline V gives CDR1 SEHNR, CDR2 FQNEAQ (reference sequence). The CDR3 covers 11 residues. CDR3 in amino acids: CASSLADTQYF. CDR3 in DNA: TGTGCCAGCAGCCTTGCTGATACGCAGTATTTT.

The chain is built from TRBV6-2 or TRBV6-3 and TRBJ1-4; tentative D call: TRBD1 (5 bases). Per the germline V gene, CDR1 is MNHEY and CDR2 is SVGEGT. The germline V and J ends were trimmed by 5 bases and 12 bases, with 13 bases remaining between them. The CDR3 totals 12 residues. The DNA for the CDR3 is TGTGCCAGCAGTCGCACGACAGAAGAACTGTTTTTT. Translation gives CASSRTTEELFF.

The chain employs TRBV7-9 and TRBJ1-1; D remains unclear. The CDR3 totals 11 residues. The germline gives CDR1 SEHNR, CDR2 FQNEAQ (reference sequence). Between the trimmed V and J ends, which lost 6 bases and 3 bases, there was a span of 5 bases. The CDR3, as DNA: TGTGCCAGCAGGAGAGACACTGAAGCTTTCTTT. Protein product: CASRRDTEAFF. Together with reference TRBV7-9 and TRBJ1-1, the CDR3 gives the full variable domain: DTGVSQNPRHKITKRGQNVTFRCDPISEHNRLYWYRQTLGQGPEFLTYFQNEAQLEKSRLLSDRFSAERPKGSFSTLEIQRTEQGDSAMYLCASRRDTEAFFGQGTRLTVV.

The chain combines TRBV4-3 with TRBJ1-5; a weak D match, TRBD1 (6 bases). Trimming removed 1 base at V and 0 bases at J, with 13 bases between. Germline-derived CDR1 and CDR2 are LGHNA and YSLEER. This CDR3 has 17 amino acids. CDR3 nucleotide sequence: TGCGCCAGCAGCCAAGGGGATTACAGGGATAGCAATCAGCCCCAGCATTTT. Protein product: CASSQGDYRDSNQPQHF.

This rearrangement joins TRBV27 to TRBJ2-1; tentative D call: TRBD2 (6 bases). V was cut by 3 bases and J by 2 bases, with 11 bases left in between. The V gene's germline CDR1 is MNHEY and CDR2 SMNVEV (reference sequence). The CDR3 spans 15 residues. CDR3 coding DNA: TGTGCCAGCAGTTTTTTCGGGGGAGCCTACAATGAGCAGTTCTTC. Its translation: CASSFFGGAYNEQFF.

In DNA form, the CDR3 reads TGTGCCAGCAGTGAAGCCCAGGGCCTTCGACCGTATTTT. It specifies CASSEAQGLRPYF. This chain connects TRBV6-1 to TRBJ2-3; perhaps TRBD1 as D (5 bases). This CDR3 region has 13 residues. V was pared by 0 bases and J by 14 bases, with 15 bases between. Looked up from germline, CDR1 is MNHNS and CDR2 is SASEGT.

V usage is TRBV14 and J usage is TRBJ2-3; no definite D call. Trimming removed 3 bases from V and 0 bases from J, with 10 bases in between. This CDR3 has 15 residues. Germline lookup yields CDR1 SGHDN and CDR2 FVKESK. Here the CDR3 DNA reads TGTGCCAGCAGCCATGAGTTGACTAGCACAGATACGCAGTATTTT. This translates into CASSHELTSTDTQYF.

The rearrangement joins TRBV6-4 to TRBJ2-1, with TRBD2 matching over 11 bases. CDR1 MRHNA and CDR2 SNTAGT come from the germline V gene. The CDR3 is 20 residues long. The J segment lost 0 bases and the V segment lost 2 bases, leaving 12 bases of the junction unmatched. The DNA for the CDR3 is TGTGCCAGCAGTGACATTGGCTGGTCTAGCGGGAGGAGCTCCTACAATGAGCAGTTCTTC. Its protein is CASSDIGWSSGRSSYNEQFF.